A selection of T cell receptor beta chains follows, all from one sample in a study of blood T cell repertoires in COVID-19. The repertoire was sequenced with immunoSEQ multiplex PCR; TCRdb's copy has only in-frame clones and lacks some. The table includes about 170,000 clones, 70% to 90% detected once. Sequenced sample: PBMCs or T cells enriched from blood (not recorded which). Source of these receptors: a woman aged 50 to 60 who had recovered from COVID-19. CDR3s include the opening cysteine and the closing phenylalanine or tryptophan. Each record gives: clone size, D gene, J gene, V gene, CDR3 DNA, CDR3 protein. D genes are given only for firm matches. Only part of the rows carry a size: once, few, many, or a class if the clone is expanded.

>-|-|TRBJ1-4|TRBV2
TGTGCCAGCACCCTAAGGAGCCCCCCCGAAAAACTGTTTTTT
CASTLRSPPEKLFF
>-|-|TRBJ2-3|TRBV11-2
TGTGCCAGCAGCTTAGCTGCAGATACGCAGTATTTT
CASSLAADTQYF
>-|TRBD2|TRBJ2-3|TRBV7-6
TGTGCCAGCAGTAGGGGGACTAGCGGAGATACGCAGTATTTT
CASSRGTSGDTQYF
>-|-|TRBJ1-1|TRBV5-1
TGCGCCAGCAGCTTGGATACATCAACTGAAGCTTTCTTT
CASSLDTSTEAFF
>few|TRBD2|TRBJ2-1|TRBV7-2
TGTGCCAGCAGCTTGGGACTAGCGGGAGCCGACTCCTACAATGAGCAGTTCTTC
CASSLGLAGADSYNEQFF
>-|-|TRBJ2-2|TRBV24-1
TGTGCCACCAGTGCTCCGGGACAGAACACCGGGGAGCTGTTTTTT
CATSAPGQNTGELFF
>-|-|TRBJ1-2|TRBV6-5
TGTGCCAGCAGGCGGTCCGCTAACTATGGCTACACCTTC
CASRRSANYGYTF
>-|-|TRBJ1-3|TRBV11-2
TGTGCCAGCAGCGAAGGGGAAGGAAACACCATATATTTT
CASSEGEGNTIYF
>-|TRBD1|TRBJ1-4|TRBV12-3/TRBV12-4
TGTGCCAGCAGTCGAGGACAGGTTGAAAAACTGTTTTTT
CASSRGQVEKLFF
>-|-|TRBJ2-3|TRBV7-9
TGTGCCAGCAGCTGGGGGACTTGGACAGATACGCAGTATTTT
CASSWGTWTDTQYF
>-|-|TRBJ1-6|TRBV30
TGTGCCTGGAGCTCGCAGGAGGCACCCCTCCACTTT
CAWSSQEAPLHF
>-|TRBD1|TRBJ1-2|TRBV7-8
TGTGCCAGCAGCTCTAGCGGGACAGGGGGTTTCTATGGCTACACCTTC
CASSSSGTGGFYGYTF
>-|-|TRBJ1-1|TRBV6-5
TGTGCCAGCAGCACCCAAGGGACAATGAACACTGAAGCTTTCTTT
CASSTQGTMNTEAFF
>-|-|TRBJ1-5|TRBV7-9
TGTGCCAGCAGCCACCGACAGACAGATAGCAATCAGCCCCAGCATTTT
CASSHRQTDSNQPQHF
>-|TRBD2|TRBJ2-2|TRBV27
TGTGCCAGCAGTAAATTCCCCCTAGCGGGGCCAAACACCGGGGAGCTGTTTTTT
CASSKFPLAGPNTGELFF